This T cell receptor (beta chain) was sequenced in a study of T-cell reconstitution after alpha-beta-depleted transplantation in children. Unique molecular identifiers were built into the TCRbeta library. MiXCR, applied by TCRdb to the PCR reads, yields one record per CDR3 protein. In the table there are roughly 500,000 distinct CDR3 sequences, around a third of which are singletons. Per the germline V gene, CDR1 is SGHDN and CDR2 is FVKESK. After removal of 5 bases from V and 11 bases from J, the junction contained 3 bases not matched to a gene. CDR3 length: 12 residues. The sequence derives from a human donor who donated a stem cell graft to a child with aplastic anemia. The sample here was PBMCs from the stem cell graft donor, taken from the stem cell graft. This chain uses TRBV14 with TRBJ2-4, with 10 bases lining up with TRBD2. The chain's CDR3 is CASSAGLAVQYF. CDR3 DNA: TGTGCCAGCAGCGCCGGACTAGCGGTTCAGTACTTC.